The clone carrying this TCR beta chain has a single count. RNA was extracted with the RNeasy kit, and a quantity of roughly 0.5 to 1 ug was reverse transcribed using random hexamers. Amplification of TCR beta CDR3 used immunoSEQ multiplex PCR across 54 Vbeta and 13 Jbeta. Each CDR3 protein gets one entry after TCRdb re-called the immunoSEQ multiplex PCR reads with MiXCR. The data hold about 140,000 distinct CDR3 sequences, with more than 85% observed a single time. These data originate in a study of CD8 T cells in Susac syndrome. About the study: Fewer than ten of the sequenced Susac syndrome patients were in remission, and six had active disease.

Peripheral blood CD8+ and CD4+ T cells were profiled by TCR beta sequencing. Germline CDR1 MGHRA, CDR2 YSYEKL. This CDR3 has 14 amino acids. Deletions cut 1 base from V and 7 bases from J, with 11 bases between. This sequence was found in a human donor with Susac syndrome. The sequenced sample consisted of CD8+ T cells from PBMCs. V gene TRBV4-1 combines with J gene TRBJ1-5; D gene ambiguous. The CDR3 protein is CASSQAVSPQPQHF. The CDR3 DNA is TGCGCCAGCAGCCAAGCGGTCAGCCCGCAGCCCCAGCATTTT.